The clone carrying this TCR beta chain is medium-sized by share. With a much larger clone just one base away, this may be a read error. TCRdb fed the PCR reads into MiXCR, producing one record per CDR3 protein. Of 9,000 or so distinct CDR3 sequences in the sample, 60% to 75% were seen once. These data are taken from a study of tumor-infiltrating lymphocytes in oesophageal squamous cell carcinoma. CDR1 is MNHNS, CDR2 SASEGT, per germline. V was shortened by 5 bases and J by 11 bases, with 24 bases between the two germline ends. CDR3 size: 15 residues. Sequences were obtained from esophageal tumor tissue. The J gene is TRBJ2-5, the V gene TRBV6-1; D is perhaps TRBD1 (6 bases). The origin of this receptor is a female donor with esophageal squamous cell carcinoma. DNA for the CDR3: TGTGCCAGCAGTAGCCAACAGGGAATCTACAATGAGCAGTACTTC. Translated: CASSSQQGIYNEQYF.